Sequencing of this T cell receptor (beta chain) was carried out in a study of T cells in Graves' hyperthyroidism and ophthalmopathy. As regards this clonotype: What it binds is not known.

Study conclusions and caveats: Appearing also in blood were most of the thyroid clonotypes expanded above 0.001.

The germline CDR1 and CDR2 sequences are SGHAT and FQNNGV. Trimming removed 5 bases at V and 6 bases at J, with 16 bases between. This CDR3 comprises 14 residues. The TCR beta CDR3 regions underwent amplification using RNA transcripts as the source. Initially, a first-round RT-PCR of the TCR CDR3 employed the HTBI primer set. MiXCR, applied by TCRdb to the multiplex PCR reads, yields one record per CDR3 protein. The sample contains approximately 640,000 distinct CDR3 sequences, roughly 46% of which appear only once. The J gene is TRBJ1-2, the V gene TRBV11-2; tentative D call: TRBD1 (5 bases). The sample was peripheral blood or thyroid tissue (not recorded which). The receptor comes from an adult man with Graves' disease, either hyperthyroidism or ophthalmopathy (not recorded which). The CDR3 here is CASSQDLQADGYTF. The CDR3 bases are TGTGCCAGCAGCCAAGATTTACAGGCGGATGGCTACACCTTC.